The clone carrying this T cell receptor beta chain turned up a few times. Its target is not known. This specimen belongs to a study of T cell responses to AZD1222 COVID-19 vaccine. Study-wide results and limits: Donors were chiefly white British, with a greater number of females, and clonal diversity was perhaps underestimated. Dominant at 160-218 and 743-854, vaccine-associated CD4 TCRs also spanned spike.

The CDR3 is made up of 15 amino acids. Trimming left V 1 base short and J 3 bases short, with 12 bases between. CDR1 SNHLY and CDR2 FYNNEI come from the germline V gene. Profiled with immunoSEQ multiplex PCR; TCRdb holds only in-frame clones, not every one. Altogether 79,000 or so clones are present, 60% to 85% being singletons, with the ten largest covering roughly 29%. Source: peripheral blood, taken 28 days after the second dose of the MenACWY control vaccine. The gene calls are TRBV2 and TRBJ1-1; weak D call: TRBD1 (5 bases). The sequence was obtained from an adult who received the MenACWY meningococcal vaccine as a control. The CDR3 loop is CASSEGEGLYTEAFF. In DNA form, the CDR3 reads TGTGCCAGCAGTGAAGGGGAGGGGTTGTACACTGAAGCTTTCTTT.